The present entry profiles one TCR beta chain with its context. This CDR3 is 16 amino acids long. The germline V gene has CDR1 LGHDT and CDR2 YNNKEL (reference sequence). Trimming left V 3 bases short and J 0 bases short, with 14 bases between. The investigators amplified TCR beta CDR3 regions from RNA transcripts. First-round RT-PCR of the TCR CDR3 relied on the HTBI primer set. TCRdb independently ran MiXCR on the multiplex PCR reads; one entry per CDR3 protein. The sample records over 250,000 distinct CDR3 sequences, about 25% being singletons. The data were obtained in a study of T cells in Graves' hyperthyroidism and ophthalmopathy.

The chain recombines TRBV3-1 with TRBJ2-5; D might be TRBD2 (5 bases). This TCR was recovered from a man aged 40-50 years with Graves' hyperthyroidism that later progressed to Graves' ophthalmopathy. Sequenced material: blood. The CDR3 reads CASSHPVRGNQETQYF. CDR3 sequence (DNA): TGTGCCAGCAGCCACCCCGTTCGAGGGAACCAAGAGACCCAGTACTTC.